The TCR beta chain under discussion was sequenced for a study of T cell responses to AZD1222 COVID-19 vaccine. Study summary: Researchers grouped second doses given at about 4 or about 12 weeks into one pool. General study points: Repertoires were collected only later (after the peak T cell response had occurred).

The method was immunoSEQ multiplex PCR; TCRdb's version includes in-frame clones alone and lacks a portion of them. The data contain about 150,000 clones, more than 75% of them singletons. Notes on this clone: Its antigen remains unidentified.

The germline V gene has CDR1 SEHNR and CDR2 FQNEAQ (reference sequence). Trimming cost V 1 base and J 7 bases, with 7 bases left between them. This CDR3 region has 12 residues. The sequenced sample was peripheral blood, obtained on day 0 of AZD1222 vaccination. This TCR derives from an adult in good health. This chain joins TRBV7-9 and TRBJ1-2, with D possibly matching TRBD1 (6 bases). The chain's CDR3 is CASSLDRAGYTF. The CDR3 bases are TGTGCCAGCAGCTTAGACAGGGCTGGCTACACCTTC.